The sequence of this T cell receptor (beta chain) was determined in a study of spatial heterogeneity in lung cancer (dated by TCRdb to the late 2010s). Regarding the research as a whole: Beta-chain transcripts were consistently detected in greater numbers than alpha-chain transcripts, which likely reflected higher beta-chain transcript abundance. In the raw uncorrected reads, each unique combination of TCR and UMI appeared on average more than ten times. In non-small cell lung cancer, the study made a quantitative comparison of TCR alpha and beta repertoires among multiple tumor regions, matched nontumor lung and blood. Nonsynonymous mutation counts, determined by whole-exome sequencing of tumor tissue, were related to TCR repertoire features. At surgery, around 200 tumor regions, around 68 matched nontumor lung samples and 56 PBMC samples were TCR-sequenced for both alpha and beta chains.

The label giving this sample's time point can be read as: sample taken at primary tumor resection. Samples were obtained from approximately 70 patients with early-stage, untreated non-small cell lung cancer from the lung TRACERx cohort. Whole RNA extracted from tumor and nontumor lung tissue, or from cryopreserved PBMC samples, was used for TCR sequencing without cell sorting. A patient was chosen for TCR sequencing only when enough RNA was available from at least two tumor regions. Tumor and adjacent nontumor lung specimens were reviewed by a lung pathologist before selection. Sequences SGDLS (CDR1) and YYNGEE (CDR2) are obtained from the germline V gene. Its CDR3 holds 14 amino acids, cysteine through phenylalanine. Kept here is only the CDR3 DNA, which spans 42 bases and is read in frame from base 1. Trimming takes 5 bases off V and 7 bases off J; junction bases not matched to a gene: 5. Of note for this clonotype: Its antigen is not yet known. No base qualities exist here, and no much larger clone lies one base off it.

Broader findings and caveats from the paper: Confirming at a functional level the hypothesis that regional TCRs recognize regional mutations was considered to require additional single-cell paired TCR alpha and beta sequencing.

Library preparation used 5' RACE. TCRdb shows the sequencer as NextSeq 500. In the TCR library protocol, a unique molecular identifier was attached to each TCR cDNA molecule so that PCR and sequencing errors could be corrected. Per the source publication's procedure: Decombinator tools were used for TCR identification, UMI-based error correction and CDR3 extraction. Expanded TCRs were defined as those above a frequency of 2 per 1,000, corresponding to the top 1% of the tumor frequency distribution. Renyi diversity was computed with the R vegan package after each repertoire had been subsampled 100 times to 5,000 TCRs. CDR3 similarity networks were constructed using string-kernel similarity of amino acid triplets, with links drawn between CDR3s whose pairwise similarity was above 0.82. The raw public reads went through TCRdb reprocessing: fastp at Q25, MiXCR clone calling, in-frame beta chains kept. Every entry covers one CDR3 protein and lists the most common genes and DNA from its rows. TCRdb's processing, not the study's, gives the V and J calls here. Present in this sample are roughly 5,000 distinct CDR3 sequences, roughly 3.8% of which were seen just once. 12% of the sample is in the top ten clones.

The chain links TRBV9 with TRBJ1-6; TRBD1 agrees with 8 junctional bases. The specimen was normal lung tissue next to the tumor, collected at surgery. This TCR was sampled from a male donor with early-stage non-small cell lung cancer. The CDR3 amino acid sequence is: CASRTGVGNSPLHF. DNA sequence: TGTGCCAGCAGGACAGGGGTAGGAAATTCACCCCTCCACTTT.